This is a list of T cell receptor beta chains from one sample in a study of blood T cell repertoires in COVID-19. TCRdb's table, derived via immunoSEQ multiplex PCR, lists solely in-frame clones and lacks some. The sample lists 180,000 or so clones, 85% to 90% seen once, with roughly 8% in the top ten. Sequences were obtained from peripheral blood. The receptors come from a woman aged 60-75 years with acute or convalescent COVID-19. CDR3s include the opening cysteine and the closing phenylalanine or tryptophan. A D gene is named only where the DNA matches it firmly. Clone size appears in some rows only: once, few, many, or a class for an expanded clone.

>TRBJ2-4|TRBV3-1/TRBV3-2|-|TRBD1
TGTGCCAGCAGCCCGCAGGGGGCTTTAAACATTCAGTACTTC
CASSPQGALNIQYF
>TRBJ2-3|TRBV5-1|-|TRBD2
TGCGCCAGCAGCTTAGGTACTAGCGTAGGCACAGATACGCAGTATTTT
CASSLGTSVGTDTQYF
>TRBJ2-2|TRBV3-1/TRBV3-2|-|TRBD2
TGTGCCAGCAGCCTAGGACTAGCGGGCACCGGGGAGCTGTTTTTT
CASSLGLAGTGELFF
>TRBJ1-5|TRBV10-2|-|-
TGCGCCAGCAGGGCAGACAGGTATCAGCCCCAGCATTTT
CASRADRYQPQHF
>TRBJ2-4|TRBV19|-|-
TGTGCCAGTAGCCCGAGGACTCTAGCGAGCAAAAACATTCAGTACTTC
CASSPRTLASKNIQYF
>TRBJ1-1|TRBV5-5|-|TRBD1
TGTGCCAGCACCTTGATTATAGGGGGCTACGGGAACACTGAAGCTTTCTTT
CASTLIIGGYGNTEAFF
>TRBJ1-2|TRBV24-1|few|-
TGTGCCACCAGTGAGGAATGGGGGGGTGGCTACACCTTC
CATSEEWGGGYTF
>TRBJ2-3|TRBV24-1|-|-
TGTGCCACCAGTGATACCGGGACAACAGATACGCAGTATTTT
CATSDTGTTDTQYF
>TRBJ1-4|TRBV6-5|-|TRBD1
TGTGCCAGCAGAGCACCGGGACAGGAACTGTTTTTT
CASRAPGQELFF
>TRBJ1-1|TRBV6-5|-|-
TGTGCCAGCACGTCAGAACACATGAACACTGAAGCTTTCTTT
CASTSEHMNTEAFF
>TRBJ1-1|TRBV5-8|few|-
TGTGCCAGCAGGCGACAGTTGAACACTGAAGCTTTCTTT
CASRRQLNTEAFF
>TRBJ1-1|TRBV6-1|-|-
TGTGCCAGCAGTGAAAATAGAGGGAGACCTGAAGCTTTCTTT
CASSENRGRPEAFF
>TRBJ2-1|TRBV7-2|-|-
TGTGCCAGCACCCGGCGGCCAGTCAGCGATGAGCAGTTCTTC
CASTRRPVSDEQFF
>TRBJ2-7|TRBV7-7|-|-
TGTGCTAGCAGCTTAGGAACGGGACTTAGCGAGCAGTACTTC
CASSLGTGLSEQYF
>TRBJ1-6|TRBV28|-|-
TGTGCCAGCAGAACGAAAGGGGTCGGATCACCCCTCCACTTT
CASRTKGVGSPLHF
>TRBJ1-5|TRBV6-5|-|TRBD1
TGTGCCAGCAGTTACGACAGGGATACGCCCCAGCATTTT
CASSYDRDTPQHF
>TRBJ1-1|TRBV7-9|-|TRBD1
TGTGCCAGCAGCCGTACGGGACAGACTACTTTCTTT
CASSRTGQTTFF
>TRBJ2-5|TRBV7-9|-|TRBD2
TGTGCCAGCAGCTCAACCCGAGGACTAGCGGGTTCCCAAGAGACCCAGTACTTC
CASSSTRGLAGSQETQYF
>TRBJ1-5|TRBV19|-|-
TGTGCCAGCCGCCCCCCGGGACTCCGAAATCAGCCCCAGCATTTT
CASRPPGLRNQPQHF
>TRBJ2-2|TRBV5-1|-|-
TGCGCCAGCAGCTTGGAACTGACCGCCGGGGGCACCGGGGAGCTGTTTTTT
CASSLELTAGGTGELFF
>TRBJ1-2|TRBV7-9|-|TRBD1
TGTGCCAGCAGCTTAGGGCAGGGGGCAGATGGCTACACCTTC
CASSLGQGADGYTF
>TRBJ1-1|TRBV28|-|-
TGTGCCAGCAGTTTACGACCGGGGTCCGCGACTGAAGCTTTCTTT
CASSLRPGSATEAFF
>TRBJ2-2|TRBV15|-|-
TGTGCCACCAGCAGGACACAGACAGGCCCCACCGGGGAGCTGTTTTTT
CATSRTQTGPTGELFF
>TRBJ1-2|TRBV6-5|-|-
TGTGCCAGCATCATTGGGGGGGTACCTAACTATGGCTACACCTTC
CASIIGGVPNYGYTF
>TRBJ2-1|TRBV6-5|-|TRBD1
TGTGCCATCGGACAGGGGAGGTACAATGAGCAGTTCTTC
CAIGQGRYNEQFF
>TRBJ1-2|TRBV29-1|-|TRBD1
TGCAGCGTTGAAGGGGTTACAGGGGAGAGCTACACCTTC
CSVEGVTGESYTF
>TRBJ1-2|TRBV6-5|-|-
TGTGCCAGCAGTATGAGGAACTATGGCTACACCTTC
CASSMRNYGYTF
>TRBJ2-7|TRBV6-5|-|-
TGTGCCAGCAGAACCGGGACACGCTCCTACGAGCAGTACTTC
CASRTGTRSYEQYF
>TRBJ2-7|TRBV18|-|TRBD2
TGTGCCAGCTCACCAGGGGCTAGCGGATCCTACGAGCAGTACTTC
CASSPGASGSYEQYF
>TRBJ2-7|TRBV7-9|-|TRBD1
TGTGCCAGCAGCTTAGCCCCGACAGGGATCTCCTACGAGCAGTACTTC
CASSLAPTGISYEQYF
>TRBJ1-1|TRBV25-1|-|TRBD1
TGTGCCAGCAGCTTCTCCCGGACAGGGGCGGTGAACACTGAAGCTTTCTTT
CASSFSRTGAVNTEAFF
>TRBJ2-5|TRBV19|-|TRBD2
TGTGCCAGTAGTATAACTAGCGGGAGCCGATCGAAAGAGACCCAGTACTTC
CASSITSGSRSKETQYF
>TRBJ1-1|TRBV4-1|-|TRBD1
TGCGCCAGCAGCTCACAGGGGAGGACTGAAGCTTTCTTT
CASSSQGRTEAFF
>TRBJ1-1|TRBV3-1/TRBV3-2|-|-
TGTGCCAGCAGCCAAGTCCCCTCGACTGAAGCTTTCTTT
CASSQVPSTEAFF
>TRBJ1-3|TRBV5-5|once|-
TGTGCCAGCAGCCACGGTATCTCTGGAAACACCATATATTTT
CASSHGISGNTIYF
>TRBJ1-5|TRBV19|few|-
TGTGCCAGTACGGATACAGGTCTGTCTAGGCAGCCCCAGCATTTT
CASTDTGLSRQPQHF
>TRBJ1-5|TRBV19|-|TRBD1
TGTGCCAGTAGTGTAACAGGGGGCAGTCAGCCCCAGCATTTT
CASSVTGGSQPQHF
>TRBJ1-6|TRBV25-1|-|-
TGTGCCAGCAGCGTCAGCATAAGGCGGGGGACTCATTCACCCCTCCACTTT
CASSVSIRRGTHSPLHF
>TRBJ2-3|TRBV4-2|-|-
TGTGCCAGCAGCTTTCAGTGGGGAGTCACAGATACGCAGTATTTT
CASSFQWGVTDTQYF
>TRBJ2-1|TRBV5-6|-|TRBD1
TGTGCCAGCAGCTTACAGGGGCCCAATGAGCAGTTCTTC
CASSLQGPNEQFF
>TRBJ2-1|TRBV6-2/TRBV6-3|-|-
TGTGCCAGCAGTTACTCCTTAGCGGCCGGCTCCTACAATGAGCAGTTCTTC
CASSYSLAAGSYNEQFF
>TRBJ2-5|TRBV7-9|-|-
TGTGCCAGCAGCCCTCCTTTTGGTCAGGGGGGAGAGACCCAGTACTTC
CASSPPFGQGGETQYF
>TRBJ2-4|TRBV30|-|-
TGTGCCTGGAGCATGACTTTGGCCAAAAACATTCAGTACTTC
CAWSMTLAKNIQYF
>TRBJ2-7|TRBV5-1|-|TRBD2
TGCGCCAGCAGCTTGGCGGGAGGCCTCTACGAGCAGTACTTC
CASSLAGGLYEQYF
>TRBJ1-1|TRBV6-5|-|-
TGTGCCAGCAGGTCGGGACAAACTATGAACACTGAAGCTTTCTTT
CASRSGQTMNTEAFF
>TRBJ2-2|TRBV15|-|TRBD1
TGTGCCGGGCTTCGACAGGGAAAGAACACCGGGGAGCTGTTTTTT
CAGLRQGKNTGELFF
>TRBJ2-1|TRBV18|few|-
TGTGCCAGCTCACTCCCTTCTGCGGGATACTACAATGAGCAGTTCTTC
CASSLPSAGYYNEQFF
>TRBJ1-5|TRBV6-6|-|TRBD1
TGTGCCAGCATCCCCGGACAGGGGGACCAGCCCCAGCATTTT
CASIPGQGDQPQHF
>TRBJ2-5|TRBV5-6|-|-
TGTGCCAGCAGCTTGGCATCCGGCGGAGGGCGGCGAGAGACCCAGTACTTC
CASSLASGGGRRETQYF
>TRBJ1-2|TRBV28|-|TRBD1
TGTGCCAGCAAACAGGGGCACTATGGCTACACCTTC
CASKQGHYGYTF
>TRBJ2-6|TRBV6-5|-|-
TGTGCCAGCAGTTTTTCCCCAGGGGCTGGGGCCAACGTCCTGACTTTC
CASSFSPGAGANVLTF
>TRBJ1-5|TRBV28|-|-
TGTGCCAGCAGTTTGGAGGGCGGTCGAAATCAGCCCCAGCATTTT
CASSLEGGRNQPQHF
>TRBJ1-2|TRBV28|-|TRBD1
TGTGCCAGCAGGCAGGGGGCGGGTGGCTACACCTTC
CASRQGAGGYTF
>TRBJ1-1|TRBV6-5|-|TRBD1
TGTGCCAGCAGGATGGACAGGGGGCGAACTGAAGCTTTCTTT
CASRMDRGRTEAFF
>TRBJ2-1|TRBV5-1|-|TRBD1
TGCGCCAGCAGCTTAACCGGGACAGGGGTCCATGAGCAGTTCTTC
CASSLTGTGVHEQFF
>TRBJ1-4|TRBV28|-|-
TGTGCCAGCAGGCGCCCGGACTGGAATGAAAAACTGTTTTTT
CASRRPDWNEKLFF
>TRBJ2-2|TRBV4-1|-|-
TGCGCCAGCAGCCAAGAATGGCCAGGGGCGAACACCGGGGAGCTGTTTTTT
CASSQEWPGANTGELFF
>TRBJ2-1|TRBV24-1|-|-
TGTGCCACCAGTGACCGCCTAATCTACAATGAGCAGTTCTTC
CATSDRLIYNEQFF
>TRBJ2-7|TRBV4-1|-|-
TGCGCCAGCAGCCAAGGAGGCGGCAGTTCCTACGAGCAGTACTTC
CASSQGGGSSYEQYF